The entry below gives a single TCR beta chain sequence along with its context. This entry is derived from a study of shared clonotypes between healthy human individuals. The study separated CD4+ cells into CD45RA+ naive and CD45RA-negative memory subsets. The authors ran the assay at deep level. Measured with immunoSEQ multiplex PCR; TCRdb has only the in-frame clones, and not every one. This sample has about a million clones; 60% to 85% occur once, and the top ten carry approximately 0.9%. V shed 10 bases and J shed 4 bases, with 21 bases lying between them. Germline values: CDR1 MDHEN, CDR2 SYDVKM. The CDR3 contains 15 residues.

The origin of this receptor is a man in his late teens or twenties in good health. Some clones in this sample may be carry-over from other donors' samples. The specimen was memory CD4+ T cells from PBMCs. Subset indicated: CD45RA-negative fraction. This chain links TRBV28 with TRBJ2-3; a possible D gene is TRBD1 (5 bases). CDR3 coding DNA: TGTGCCACCAAATCACACCAGGGAATCGCAGATACGCAGTATTTT. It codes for CATKSHQGIADTQYF.